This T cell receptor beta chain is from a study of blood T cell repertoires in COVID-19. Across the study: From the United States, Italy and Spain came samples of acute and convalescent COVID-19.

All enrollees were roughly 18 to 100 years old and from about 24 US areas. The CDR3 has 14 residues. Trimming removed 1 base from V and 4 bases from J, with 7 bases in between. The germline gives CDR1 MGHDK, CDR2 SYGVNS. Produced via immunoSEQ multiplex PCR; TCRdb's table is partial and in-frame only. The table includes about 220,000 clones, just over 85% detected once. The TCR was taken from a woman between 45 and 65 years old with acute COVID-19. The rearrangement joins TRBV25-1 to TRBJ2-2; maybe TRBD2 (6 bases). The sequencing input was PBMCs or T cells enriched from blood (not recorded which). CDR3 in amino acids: CASSESGSTGELFF. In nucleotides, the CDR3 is TGTGCCAGCAGTGAATCCGGGAGCACCGGGGAGCTGTTTTTT. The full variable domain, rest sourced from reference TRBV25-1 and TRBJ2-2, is EADIYQTPRYLVIGTGKKITLECSQTMGHDKMYWYQQDPGMELHLIHYSYGVNSTEKGDLSSESTVSRIRTEHFPLTLESARPSHTSQYLCASSESGSTGELFFGEGSRLTVL.